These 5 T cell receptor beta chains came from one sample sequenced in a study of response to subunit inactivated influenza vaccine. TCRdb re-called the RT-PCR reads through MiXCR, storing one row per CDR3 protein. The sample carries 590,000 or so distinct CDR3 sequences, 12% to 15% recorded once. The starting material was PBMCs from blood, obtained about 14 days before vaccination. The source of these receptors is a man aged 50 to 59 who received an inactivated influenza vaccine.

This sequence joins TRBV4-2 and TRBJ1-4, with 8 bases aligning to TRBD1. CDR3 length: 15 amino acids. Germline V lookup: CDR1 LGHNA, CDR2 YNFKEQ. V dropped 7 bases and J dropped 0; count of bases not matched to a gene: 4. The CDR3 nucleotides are TGTGCCAGCACCAAGGACAGGGCAACTAATGAAAAACTGTTTTTT. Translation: CASTKDRATNEKLFF.

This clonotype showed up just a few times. In DNA form, the CDR3 reads TGTGCCAGCAGCTTACGGCAGCGGGAGGAATACGAGCAGTACTTC. It is translated as CASSLRQREEYEQYF. This rearrangement joins TRBV7-9 to TRBJ2-7; TRBD2 matches at 9 bases. The ends lost 2 bases at V and 4 bases at J; junction bases unmatched: 6. Looked up from germline, CDR1 is SEHNR and CDR2 is FQNEAQ (reference sequence). The CDR3 consists of 15 residues.

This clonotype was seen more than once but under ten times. The CDR3 is CASSAAGAETQYF. Written as DNA, the CDR3 is TGTGCCAGCAGCGCCGCGGGAGCAGAGACCCAGTACTTC. V gene TRBV5-5 combines with J gene TRBJ2-5; TRBD2 matches 7 bases. This CDR3 spans 13 amino acids. V shed 4 bases and J 4 bases; nucleotides not matched to a gene: 4. Germline V gene data show CDR1 as SGHKS and CDR2 as YYEKEE (reference sequence).

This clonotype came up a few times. As DNA, the CDR3 is TGCAGTGCTAGAGATCTGCGGACACCGGTTTCGGATACTGAAGCTTTCTTT. Protein sequence: CSARDLRTPVSDTEAFF. The chain couples TRBV20-1 to TRBJ1-1; TRBD1 might be the D (5 bases). Germline V gene data show CDR1 as DFQATT and CDR2 as SNEGSKA (reference sequence). The CDR3 contains 17 residues. Trimming cost V 0 bases and J 5 bases, with 22 bases left between them.

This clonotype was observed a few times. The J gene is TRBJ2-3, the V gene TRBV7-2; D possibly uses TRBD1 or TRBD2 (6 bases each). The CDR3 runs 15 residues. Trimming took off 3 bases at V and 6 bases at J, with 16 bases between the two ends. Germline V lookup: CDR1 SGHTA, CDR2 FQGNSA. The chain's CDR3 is CASSLGARGYDTQYF. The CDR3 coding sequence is TGTGCCAGCAGCTTGGGGGCGCGGGGTTACGATACGCAGTATTTT.